A selection of T cell receptor beta chains follows, all from one sample in a study of T cell responses to AZD1222 COVID-19 vaccine. Sequenced by immunoSEQ multiplex PCR; TCRdb stores in-frame clones only, minus some. The sample carries 140,000 to 150,000 clones, approximately 91% recorded once. This specimen was peripheral blood, taken 28 days after the second AZD1222 dose. All receptors come from an adult who received the AZD1222 COVID-19 vaccine. The CDR3 runs from the conserved cysteine through the conserved F or W. A D gene is named only where the DNA matches it firmly. Only some rows state a clone size, as once, few, many or a class for expanded clones.

J: TRBJ2-7; D: -; V: TRBV5-6; size: -; DNA: TGTGCCAGCAGCCGGGACGGAGGAGTATCCTACGAGCAGTACTTC; CDR3: CASSRDGGVSYEQYF
J: TRBJ2-7; D: TRBD2; V: TRBV11-2; size: -; DNA: TGTGCCAGCAGCTTAGGTAGGGGGACTAGTTCCGAGCAGTACTTC; CDR3: CASSLGRGTSSEQYF
J: TRBJ1-1; D: TRBD1; V: TRBV7-9; size: -; DNA: TGTGCCAGCAAATCACGCGGGACAGTGAACACTGAAGCTTTCTTT; CDR3: CASKSRGTVNTEAFF
J: TRBJ2-1; D: TRBD2; V: TRBV25-1; size: once; DNA: TGTGCCAGCAGTGAATCTACGGGACTAAACAATGAGCAGTTCTTC; CDR3: CASSESTGLNNEQFF
J: TRBJ1-1; D: TRBD1; V: TRBV4-1; size: -; DNA: TGCGCCAGCAGCCCGCCGGACAGGGCGAACACTGAAGCTTTCTTT; CDR3: CASSPPDRANTEAFF
J: TRBJ2-3; D: -; V: TRBV19; size: -; DNA: TGTGCCAGTAGCGACACCCTGGGGCTCACAGATACGCAGTATTTT; CDR3: CASSDTLGLTDTQYF
J: TRBJ2-5; D: -; V: TRBV21-1; size: -; DNA: TGTGCCAGCAGCACGCAGGACAGCCAAGAGACCCAGTACTTC; CDR3: CASSTQDSQETQYF
J: TRBJ1-5; D: -; V: TRBV19; size: -; DNA: TGTGCCAGTAGTCCTCGGACGGCGATCAATCAGCCCCAGCATTTT; CDR3: CASSPRTAINQPQHF
J: TRBJ1-1; D: TRBD1; V: TRBV15; size: -; DNA: TGTGCCACCAGCAGAGGGGCAGGGGGCTTGGGGAGGAACACTGAAGCTTTCTTT; CDR3: CATSRGAGGLGRNTEAFF
J: TRBJ2-7; D: -; V: TRBV7-9; size: -; DNA: TGTGCCAGCAGCTTAGGTTCAGGGGACCGATACGAGCAGTACTTC; CDR3: CASSLGSGDRYEQYF
J: TRBJ1-1; D: -; V: TRBV14; size: -; DNA: TGTGCCAGCAGCCTTGGGCAGGGGAGTTTTGCTGAAGCTTTCTTT; CDR3: CASSLGQGSFAEAFF
J: TRBJ1-2; D: -; V: TRBV28; size: -; DNA: TGTGCCAGCAGTACCCCAACGACAGGCAACTATGGCTACACCTTC; CDR3: CASSTPTTGNYGYTF
J: TRBJ1-5; D: -; V: TRBV19; size: -; DNA: TGTGCCAGTAGTATAGGGGCCTCCTATCAGCCCCAGCATTTT; CDR3: CASSIGASYQPQHF
J: TRBJ2-7; D: -; V: TRBV5-4; size: few; DNA: TGTGCCAGCAGCTCCCAGGATGTCAAGCAGTACTTC; CDR3: CASSSQDVKQYF
J: TRBJ2-7; D: -; V: TRBV10-3; size: once; DNA: TGTGCCATCAGTGAGCCCGCGGGGCAGCCCTACGAGCAGTACTTC; CDR3: CAISEPAGQPYEQYF
J: TRBJ1-1; D: -; V: TRBV6-5; size: -; DNA: TGTGCCAGCAGGGTTTTGGACAGGAACACTGAAGCTTTCTTT; CDR3: CASRVLDRNTEAFF
J: TRBJ2-3; D: -; V: TRBV4-2; size: -; DNA: TGTGCCAGCAGCGCGGAAGTAAGGGTTGGAGATACGCAGTATTTT; CDR3: CASSAEVRVGDTQYF
J: TRBJ2-1; D: TRBD1; V: TRBV5-8; size: -; DNA: TGTGCCAGCAGCAGGGGACAGAACAATGAGCAGTTCTTC; CDR3: CASSRGQNNEQFF
J: TRBJ1-1; D: TRBD1; V: TRBV14; size: once; DNA: TGTGCCAGCAGTCTCCTCACGTGGACAGGCGGGGCTTTCTTT; CDR3: CASSLLTWTGGAFF
J: TRBJ2-3; D: TRBD2; V: TRBV7-2; size: -; DNA: TGTGCCAGCAGCGTAGGACTAGCGGGGGGGGCAGATACGCAGTATTTT; CDR3: CASSVGLAGGADTQYF
J: TRBJ2-3; D: TRBD2; V: TRBV18; size: -; DNA: TGTGCCAGCTCTCCAAGCGGGGGGGCCCCAGATACGCAGTATTTT; CDR3: CASSPSGGAPDTQYF
J: TRBJ1-1; D: -; V: TRBV19; size: -; DNA: TGTGCCAGTAGTATTTTAGGGGGGATTGAAGCTTTCTTT; CDR3: CASSILGGIEAFF
J: TRBJ2-1; D: TRBD2; V: TRBV5-8; size: -; DNA: TGTGCCAGCAGCTCTAAGACTAGCGGGTTTTACAATGAGCAGTTCTTC; CDR3: CASSSKTSGFYNEQFF
J: TRBJ1-5; D: -; V: TRBV3-1/TRBV3-2; size: few; DNA: TGTGCCAGCAGCCAAAGGGGGAGCAATCAGCCCCAGCATTTT; CDR3: CASSQRGSNQPQHF
J: TRBJ2-1; D: TRBD2; V: TRBV18; size: -; DNA: TGTGCCAGCTCACCACCGAGCGGGGCTAAGAATGAGCAGTTCTTC; CDR3: CASSPPSGAKNEQFF
J: TRBJ1-1; D: -; V: TRBV5-1; size: -; DNA: TGCGCCAGCAGCTTGGTAGTGACAGGATTGAACACTGAAGCTTTCTTT; CDR3: CASSLVVTGLNTEAFF
J: TRBJ2-3; D: -; V: TRBV2; size: -; DNA: TGTGCCAGCAGCGCCCCCGGGCGTATTAGCACAGATACGCAGTATTTT; CDR3: CASSAPGRISTDTQYF
J: TRBJ2-7; D: TRBD1; V: TRBV7-9; size: -; DNA: TGTGCCAGCAGCTTAGGGACAGGGAGAGGGTACGAGCAGTACTTC; CDR3: CASSLGTGRGYEQYF
J: TRBJ1-2; D: -; V: TRBV6-5; size: once; DNA: TGTGCCACCCGGGAGGTGGCAGCTGCTAACTATGGCTACACCTTC; CDR3: CATREVAAANYGYTF
J: TRBJ1-4; D: TRBD1; V: TRBV9; size: -; DNA: TGTGCCAGCAGCGTAGGAGGGACAGGGGTCGAGAAACTGTTTTTT; CDR3: CASSVGGTGVEKLFF